One and the same sample provided the 11 T cell receptor beta chains below, sequenced in a study of shared clonotypes between healthy human individuals (dated by TCRdb to 2018 to 2021). The library was produced with the immunoSEQ multiplex PCR assay. TCRdb took over this immuneACCESS table, retaining in-frame rearrangements with V and J assigned. Such tables are incomplete; in checked studies, under half of the missing clones stem from an unresolved V gene, and the remainder is unexplained. This sample lists 300,000 to 400,000 clones; around four fifths were detected once. In total, the top ten clones hold over 9.5% of the sample. Source material: memory CD4+ T cells sorted from blood. Sample cell subset or site, as interpreted from the label and publication: CD45RA-negative fraction. These receptor sequences come from a young man in good health.

This clone ranks as medium-sized (0.01 to 0.1%). Different DNA sequences within this sample yield the same CDR3. This chain joins TRBV5-4 and TRBJ1-1; 7 bases agree with TRBD1. The CDR3 is 15 amino acids. Germline lookup yields CDR1 SGHNT and CDR2 YYREEE (reference sequence). V lost 0 bases to trimming and J lost 5 bases; unmatched junction nucleotides: 7. CDR3 nucleotides: TGTGCCAGCAGCTTGGTGGAGGGGGCAGTGACTGAAGCTTTCTTT. Its protein product is CASSLVEGAVTEAFF.

The chain joins TRBV11-1 to TRBJ2-3; D gene uncertain. Trimming cost V 4 bases and J 5 bases, with 10 bases left between them. CDR1 and CDR2 (germline): SGHAT, FQDESV (reference sequence). This CDR3 has 13 amino acids. The CDR3 sequence is CASSSPNIDTQYF. The CDR3 DNA sequence: TGTGCCAGCAGCTCTCCTAATATAGATACGCAGTATTTT.

This clone was counted between two and nine times. The rearrangement uses TRBV5-7 and TRBJ1-5; D remains unclear. TRBV5-7 is known as an ORF, though its function is uncertain. The CDR3 contains 11 residues. V was cut by 3 bases and J by 5 bases, with 3 bases left in between. The CDR3 DNA follows: TGTGCCAGCAGCTCCTATCAGCCCCAGCATTTT. This sequence encodes CASSSYQPQHF.

In this sample, this clone turned up once. The chain recombines TRBV30 with TRBJ2-5; no clear D. V lost 1 base to trimming and J lost 0 bases, with 6 bases between them. Germline values: CDR1 GTSNPN, CDR2 SVGIG (reference sequence). The CDR3 consists of 13 residues. CDR3 bases: TGTGCCTGGAGTGGGCAGTACCAAGAGACCCAGTACTTC. This gives the protein CAWSGQYQETQYF.

This clone was detected a few times. The chain has TRBV7-2 and TRBJ2-7; D perhaps matches TRBD2 (6 bases). CDR1 is SGHTA, CDR2 FQGNSA, per germline. With 0 bases removed from V and 3 bases from J, the gap between germline ends came to 12 bases. The CDR3 runs to 15 residues. The CDR3 sequence is CASSLAGGHIYEQYF. In DNA form, the CDR3 reads TGTGCCAGCAGCTTAGCGGGAGGCCACATCTACGAGCAGTACTTC.

The rearrangement joins TRBV13 to TRBJ2-7; 9 nucleotides align to TRBD2. From germline, CDR1 is PRHDT and CDR2 FYEKMQ (reference sequence). This CDR3 has 19 residues. J lost 2 bases, V lost 4 bases, and 18 bases had no gene match. The DNA of the CDR3 is TGTGCCAGCAGCTCCAAGGCTAGCGGGAACAGGGCATGGGCCTACGAGCAGTACTTC. This translates into CASSSKASGNRAWAYEQYF.

This CDR3 is CASSDLGVDIQYF. The DNA of the CDR3 is TGTGCCAGCTCAGACTTGGGGGTAGACATTCAGTACTTC. The chain carries TRBV18 and TRBJ2-4; either TRBD1 or TRBD2 may supply D (5 bases each). The CDR3 length is 13 residues. Germline assignment: CDR1 KGHSH and CDR2 LQKENI. The ends were cut back, 5 bases at V and 8 bases at J, with 13 bases in the middle.

The rearrangement uses TRBV5-6 and TRBJ2-3; 7 bases agree with TRBD2. Unmatched junction bases numbered 4, after V lost 2 bases and J lost 4 bases. Looked up from germline, CDR1 is SGHDT and CDR2 is YYEEEE. The CDR3 runs 14 residues. The chain's CDR3 is CASSFRTRADTQYF. CDR3 in DNA: TGTGCCAGCAGCTTCAGGACTAGGGCAGATACGCAGTATTTT. The full variable domain, with the rest looked up from reference TRBV5-6 and TRBJ2-3, is DAGVTQSPTHLIKTRGQQVTLRCSPKSGHDTVSWYQQALGQGPQFIFQYYEEEERQRGNFPDRFSGHQFPNYSSELNVNALLLGDSALYLCASSFRTRADTQYFGPGTRLTVL.

V is TRBV5-4 and J is TRBJ2-7; D unclear. This CDR3 is 16 amino acids long. From germline, CDR1 is SGHNT and CDR2 YYREEE (reference sequence). The germline V and J ends were trimmed by 4 bases and 2 bases, with 19 bases remaining between them. CDR3 sequence: CASSPKDPRAPYEQYF. In nucleotides, the CDR3 is TGTGCCAGCAGCCCCAAAGACCCAAGGGCCCCCTACGAGCAGTACTTC. Full variable domain (rest looked up from reference TRBV5-4 and TRBJ2-7): ETGVTQSPTHLIKTRGQQVTLRCSSQSGHNTVSWYQQALGQGPQFIFQYYREEENGRGNFPPRFSGLQFPNYSSELNVNALELDDSALYLCASSPKDPRAPYEQYFGPGTRLTVT.

In this sample, this clone turned up once. The J gene is TRBJ1-2, the V gene TRBV28, with 9 bases identical to TRBD1. CDR1 and CDR2 from the germline V gene are MDHEN and SYDVKM. V gave up 3 bases and J gave up 4 bases; unmatched junction bases: 12. The CDR3 extends over 17 amino acids. The CDR3 DNA follows: TGTGCCAGCAGTTTGGCCGGGACAGGGCTCATTCCCTATGGCTACACCTTC. Translating gives CASSLAGTGLIPYGYTF.

This clone has just a few counts. This chain connects TRBV28 to TRBJ2-7; 7 bases match TRBD2. This CDR3 region has 14 residues. In germline, CDR1 is MDHEN, CDR2 SYDVKM. J was trimmed by 0 bases and V by 6 bases; bases with no gene match: 5. The CDR3 nucleotides are TGTGCCAGCAGGCCACCGGGGGGCTCCTACGAGCAGTACTTC. Translated, it gives CASRPPGGSYEQYF.